This T cell receptor beta chain was identified in a study of monozygotic twins with inflammatory bowel disease (dated by TCRdb to the late 2010s). The study in broad terms: The complete study included roughly 30 monozygotic twin pairs: 19 IBD-discordant Danish pairs and nine German pairs, of which four were IBD-concordant and five were IBD-discordant. The search for disease-associated traits relied mainly on comparing IBD patients with their genetically identical healthy co-twins within discordant pairs. Each individual had, on average, about 151 000 unique TCRalpha sequences and 181 000 unique TCRbeta sequences available for analysis.

Library preparation was by 5' RACE. The input for every TCR library was roughly 3.5 ug of total RNA. For each sample, cDNA synthesis was carried out in eight separate reactions using SMARTScribe reverse transcriptase. Unique molecular identifiers containing a 6-nucleotide sample barcode were introduced through template switching during cDNA synthesis. TCRalpha and TCRbeta cDNA was amplified in two nested PCRs of around 15 and 9 cycles, and bead purification was carried out after each PCR. Before amplification, the cDNA was treated with uracil DNA-glycosylase and purified using the QIAquick PCR purification kit. The second PCR added Illumina TruSeq-compatible adapters along with sample-specific barcodes. Library quality and concentration were assessed using TapeStation and Qubit, and approximately 5 ng of each library was pooled. Pooled libraries were sequenced on an Illumina HiSeq2500 single-index Rapid Run with 2 x 100 bp reads and custom sequencing primers. From the authors' description of their analysis: MiGEC version 1.2.6 was used for UMI-based consensus assembly, which corrected PCR and sequencing errors. V(D)J alignment, clonotype assembly and CDR3 extraction were performed with MiXCR version 2.1.1. To normalise gene usage, clonotype sharing and MAIT/NKT TCR abundance, the analysis used the top 1000, 10 000 and 20 000 clonotypes per sample. After downsampling to 27 000 UMIs, diversity was calculated as the inverse Simpson index using the vegan R package. Statistical testing used paired Mann-Whitney U tests on the discordant twin pairs and applied Benjamini-Hochberg correction for multiple testing. TCRdb reprocessed the reads and provides one entry for every CDR3 protein sequence; no DNA is given. The V and J calls shown here were made by TCRdb, not taken from the authors' results. The sample's table lists a count of about 300,000 distinct CDR3 sequences. About 5% of the sample is held by the ten biggest clonotypes.

The CDR3 measures 16 amino acids from cysteine to phenylalanine. DNA is not recorded here. For CDR1 and CDR2, the germline V gene (reference sequence) lists SGHKS and YYEKEE. An approximately 2.5 ml peripheral blood sample was drawn into PAXgene tubes per donor and stored at -80°C. Without T cell sorting, total RNA was isolated from whole blood using the PAXgene blood miRNA kit on an automated QIAcube. Peripheral blood from monozygotic twin pairs who were concordant or discordant for inflammatory bowel disease underwent deep TCRalpha and TCRbeta repertoire profiling using unique molecular barcoding. For every twin pair, smoking habits were documented, and each individual was categorised as a current, former or never smoker. Of note for this clonotype: Its target antigen remains unknown.

General findings and caveats noted by the study authors: IBD patients had lower TCRbeta repertoire diversity, measured by the inverse Simpson index, than their healthy co-twins. Repertoire similarity did not differ between concordant and discordant twins, which could be due to limited statistical power. Compared with healthy twins, IBD patients had fewer clonotypes in common with other individuals, a difference most pronounced in patients showing signs of disease activity. No single strong signal or clonotype linked to IBD turned up in the results, so the idea that one exists was not supported. The analysis was unable to tell different T cell subtypes apart. Because patients received different immunosuppressive treatments, the repertoires may have picked up extra background noise and variability between individuals.

The sequencing input was blood. The TCR comes from a human donor with ulcerative colitis or Crohn's disease, or a healthy co-twin of an affected twin (not recorded which). The V gene is TRBV5-5 and the J gene is TRBJ1-5; TCRdb's D gene call, TRBD1, goes unchecked for lack of DNA. This receptor has the CDR3 CASSLSGTGVDQPQHF.